The 24 T cell receptor beta chains below were found in one sample sequenced in a study of shared clonotypes between healthy human individuals. This table comes from immunoSEQ multiplex PCR, and its TCRdb copy is limited to in-frame clones, with some not included. In the table there are roughly 810,000 clones, 96% of which are singletons. Naive-designated CD8 cells lacked CD45RO, were positively enriched for CCR7, and omitted terminally differentiated effector memory CD45RA+ cells. The sequencing input was naive CD8+ T cells sorted from blood. The receptors stem from a man in his thirties or forties in good health.

The chain is built from TRBV11-2 and TRBJ2-1; 9 nucleotides match TRBD2. V shed 0 bases and J 2 bases; nucleotides not matched to a gene: 5. Germline V CDR1 and CDR2: SGHAT, FQNNGV. This CDR3 contains 17 residues. The CDR3 sequence is CASSLDQGGRAYNEQFF. In nucleotides, the CDR3 is TGTGCCAGCAGCTTAGATCAGGGCGGGAGGGCCTACAATGAGCAGTTCTTC. Drawing the rest from reference TRBV11-2 and TRBJ2-1, the complete variable domain is EAGVAQSPRYKIIEKRQSVAFWCNPISGHATLYWYQQILGQGPKLLIQFQNNGVVDDSQLPKDRFSAERLKGVDSTLKIQPAKLEDSAVYLCASSLDQGGRAYNEQFFGPGTRLTVL.

The genes are TRBV7-9 and TRBJ2-2, with TRBD1 as a possible D gene (6 bases). This CDR3 is built from 13 residues. Trimming removed 8 bases from V and 4 bases from J, with 11 bases in between. Germline V gene sequence: CDR1 SEHNR, CDR2 FQNEAQ (reference sequence). The CDR3 region has the DNA TGTGCCAGCTTATCAGGGGTCACCGGGGAGCTGTTTTTT. This translates into CASLSGVTGELFF.

This chain links TRBV19 with TRBJ1-5; no definite D call. Germline CDR1 and CDR2: LNHDA and SQIVND (reference sequence). V was pared by 4 bases and J by 0 bases, with 10 bases between. The CDR3 consists of 15 residues. The chain's CDR3 is CASSTEIYSNQPQHF. CDR3 sequence (DNA): TGTGCCAGTAGTACGGAGATTTATAGCAATCAGCCCCAGCATTTT.

The J gene is TRBJ2-7, the V gene TRBV6-1; a possible D gene is TRBD2 (5 bases). Trimming took off 1 base at V and 2 bases at J, with 15 bases between the two ends. This CDR3 has 16 residues. The germline V gene encodes CDR1 MNHNS and CDR2 SASEGT. DNA of the CDR3: TGTGCCAGCAGTGAAGTGGGTGGGAGTTGGACCTACGAGCAGTACTTC. This translates into CASSEVGGSWTYEQYF.

The chain employs TRBV7-2 and TRBJ2-3; D gene ambiguous. The germline CDR1 and CDR2 sequences are SGHTA and FQGNSA. V shed 2 bases and J shed 4 bases, with 10 bases lying between them. The CDR3 contains 14 residues. The CDR3: CASSLSGVADTQYF. CDR3 bases: TGTGCCAGCAGCTTAAGTGGCGTCGCAGATACGCAGTATTTT.

The chain is built from TRBV28 and TRBJ2-5; 9 bases match TRBD1. The CDR3 is 17 residues long. The V gene's germline CDR1 is MDHEN and CDR2 SYDVKM. The trim removed 4 bases at V and 5 bases at J, leaving 14 bases unmatched. The CDR3 sequence: CASSSSPADRGAETQYF. For the CDR3, the DNA is TGTGCCAGCAGTTCCAGCCCAGCGGACAGGGGCGCGGAGACCCAGTACTTC.

This chain connects TRBV6-5 to TRBJ2-1; 9 nucleotides agree with TRBD1. Germline lookup yields CDR1 MNHEY and CDR2 SVGAGI. V trimming: 6 bases; J trimming: 4 bases; junction bases outside the gene matches: 7. The CDR3 spans 15 residues. For the CDR3, the DNA is TGTGCCAGCAGGCGCACAGGGGGCGCATACAATGAGCAGTTCTTC. Protein sequence: CASRRTGGAYNEQFF.

The gene calls are TRBV6-4 and TRBJ2-1; TRBD1 agrees at 11 bases. The CDR3 runs to 15 residues. The V gene's germline CDR1 is MRHNA and CDR2 SNTAGT. After removal of 6 bases from V and 4 bases from J, the junction contained 5 bases not matched to a gene. CDR3 sequence: CASRRDRGFYNEQFF. CDR3 in DNA: TGTGCCAGCAGGCGGGACAGGGGGTTTTACAATGAGCAGTTCTTC.

This chain links TRBV27 with TRBJ1-5, with TRBD1 as a possible D gene (5 bases). The CDR3 loop spans 13 amino acids. V was shortened by 5 bases and J by 6 bases, with 11 bases between the two germline ends. Per germline, CDR1 MNHEY and CDR2 SMNVEV (reference sequence). The CDR3 region has the DNA TGTGCCAGCAGTCCCCAGGGTATTCAGCCCCAGCATTTT. This gives the protein CASSPQGIQPQHF.

The chain couples TRBV5-4 to TRBJ1-2, with D uncertain. The CDR3 extends over 15 amino acids. Germline V gene data show CDR1 as SGHNT and CDR2 as YYREEE (reference sequence). Between the trimmed V and J ends, which lost 6 bases and 4 bases, there was a span of 19 bases. The CDR3 DNA follows: TGTGCCAGCATACGGATCGTACCAAAGACCTATGGCTACACCTTC. It translates to CASIRIVPKTYGYTF.

The J gene is TRBJ1-5, the V gene TRBV4-1; D is unresolved. In germline, CDR1 is MGHRA, CDR2 YSYEKL. The CDR3 sequence is 14 residues long. V was trimmed by 2 bases and J by 4 bases, leaving 9 bases between them. CDR3 in amino acids: CASSQTLRNQPQHF. Here the CDR3 DNA reads TGCGCCAGCAGCCAAACACTCAGGAATCAGCCCCAGCATTTT.

The V and J genes are TRBV7-9 and TRBJ2-7, with D tentatively TRBD1 (7 bases). The CDR3 sequence is 15 residues long. Trimming stripped 8 bases from V and 1 base from J, with 18 bases between. Per germline, CDR1 SEHNR and CDR2 FQNEAQ (reference sequence). The CDR3 bases are TGTGCCAGCCCCCCCGCGGGACAGCCATCCTACGAGCAGTACTTC. Its translation is CASPPAGQPSYEQYF. Full variable domain (outside the CDR3, taken from reference TRBV7-9 and TRBJ2-7): DTGVSQNPRHKITKRGQNVTFRCDPISEHNRLYWYRQTLGQGPEFLTYFQNEAQLEKSRLLSDRFSAERPKGSFSTLEIQRTEQGDSAMYLCASPPAGQPSYEQYFGPGTRLTVT.

As DNA, the CDR3 is TGCGCCAGCAGCTTGGGGACCGTCGGGAATCAGCCCCAGCATTTT. As protein: CASSLGTVGNQPQHF. The J gene is TRBJ1-5, the V gene TRBV5-1, with D uncertain. The germline V gene encodes CDR1 SGHRS and CDR2 YFSETQ. The CDR3 spans 15 residues. V shed 0 bases and J shed 4 bases, with 11 bases lying between them.

This rearrangement joins TRBV27 to TRBJ2-1, with 9 bases identical to TRBD2. CDR1 and CDR2 from the germline V gene are MNHEY and SMNVEV (reference sequence). V shed 3 bases and J 2 bases; nucleotides not matched to a gene: 5. The CDR3 covers 16 residues. The CDR3 reads CASSFSPSGTYNEQFF. CDR3 in DNA: TGTGCCAGCAGTTTCTCTCCTAGCGGGACCTACAATGAGCAGTTCTTC.

This clone appeared once. This chain connects TRBV28 to TRBJ2-7; TRBD1 matches 11 bases. CDR3 length: 17 amino acids. V dropped 4 bases and J dropped 3; count of bases not matched to a gene: 11. Germline assignment: CDR1 MDHEN and CDR2 SYDVKM. The CDR3 here is CASSSRDRGVRFYEQYF. The CDR3, as DNA: TGTGCCAGCAGTTCCCGGGACAGGGGGGTTAGATTCTACGAGCAGTACTTC.

CDR3 nucleotide sequence: TGTGCCAGCAGCTTAGCGGGAGCGGCCGGGGAGCTGTTTTTT. This gives the protein CASSLAGAAGELFF. V and J are TRBV11-3 and TRBJ2-2; tentatively, D is TRBD2 (6 bases). Trimming removed 1 base from V and 6 bases from J, with 9 bases in between. This CDR3 contains 14 residues. CDR1 and CDR2 (germline): SGHNT, YENEEA.

The chain joins TRBV27 to TRBJ2-2; the D is unclear. This CDR3 contains 13 residues. CDR1 and CDR2 (germline): MNHEY, SMNVEV (reference sequence). V was cut by 6 bases and J by 6 bases, with 11 bases left in between. The CDR3 bases are TGTGCCAGCAGGGCCCTTGGGGCCGGGGAGCTGTTTTTT. Residues: CASRALGAGELFF.

V usage is TRBV7-6 and J usage is TRBJ1-1; the D gene is possibly TRBD1 (6 bases). The CDR3 is 12 amino acids. V lost 5 bases to trimming and J lost 6 bases, with 10 bases between them. Germline CDR1 and CDR2: SGHVS and FNYEAQ. Here the CDR3 reads CASSQEGAEAFF. DNA for the CDR3: TGTGCCAGCAGCCAGGAGGGGGCTGAAGCTTTCTTT.

This chain uses TRBV27 with TRBJ2-5; 12 bases map to TRBD2. The CDR3 extends over 16 amino acids. V shed 2 bases and J 5 bases; nucleotides not matched to a gene: 6. Germline V lookup: CDR1 MNHEY, CDR2 SMNVEV (reference sequence). Written as DNA, the CDR3 is TGTGCCAGCAGTTTAACCGGACTAGCGGGAAAGGAGACCCAGTACTTC. Translating it yields CASSLTGLAGKETQYF.

The chain recombines TRBV7-2 with TRBJ2-2; D perhaps matches TRBD2 (5 bases). This CDR3 has 14 residues. V shed 5 bases and J shed 1 base, with 8 bases lying between them. Germline V gene lookup returns CDR1 SGHTA and CDR2 FQGNSA. The CDR3 DNA is TGTGCCAGCAGCCGGGGAAGGAACACCGGGGAGCTGTTTTTT. It is translated as CASSRGRNTGELFF.

This clone was counted once. The V call is TRBV12-5, the J call TRBJ2-1, with 13 positions matching TRBD2. With 4 bases clipped from V and 8 bases from J, the junction kept 14 bases outside the gene matches. The CDR3 consists of 18 residues. The germline V gene encodes CDR1 LGHNT and CDR2 FRNRAP. CDR3 in amino acids: CASGSDGVTSGRTDEQFF. The CDR3 region has the DNA TGTGCTAGTGGTTCCGACGGCGTGACTAGCGGGAGGACGGATGAGCAGTTCTTC.

The chain employs TRBV14 and TRBJ1-3; no reliable D call. The CDR3 loop spans 16 amino acids. The germline V gene has CDR1 SGHDN and CDR2 FVKESK. Trimming took 1 base from V and 0 from J, leaving 10 bases between them. CDR3: CASSQVNTSSGNTIYF. In nucleotides, the CDR3 is TGTGCCAGCAGCCAAGTCAATACAAGCTCTGGAAACACCATATATTTT.

This chain uses TRBV19 with TRBJ2-7; D not certain. Between the trimmed V and J ends, which lost 5 bases and 0 bases, there was a span of 14 bases. In germline, CDR1 is LNHDA, CDR2 SQIVND (reference sequence). The CDR3 loop spans 15 amino acids. CDR3 loop: CASSQDLLASYEQYF. The CDR3 DNA sequence: TGTGCCAGTAGTCAAGACTTACTTGCCTCCTACGAGCAGTACTTC.

This clone appeared a single time. This rearrangement joins TRBV6-1 to TRBJ1-5; D call uncertain. CDR1 is MNHNS, CDR2 SASEGT, per germline. The CDR3 totals 15 residues. Trimming took off 8 bases at V and 0 bases at J, with 14 bases between the two ends. CDR3 sequence reads: CASLKGTLSNQPQHF. CDR3 nucleotides: TGTGCCAGCCTTAAGGGTACCCTTAGCAATCAGCCCCAGCATTTT.